A selection of T cell receptor beta chains follows, all from one sample in a study of tumor and adjacent non-tumor tissue in lung cancer. TCRdb analysed the multiplex PCR reads with MiXCR anew, one entry per CDR3 protein. The sample lists some 120,000 distinct CDR3 sequences, about 66% seen once, with roughly 12% in the top ten. Material: lung tumor tissue. These receptors were collected from a man aged 30-40 years with non-small cell lung cancer. The CDR3 runs from the conserved cysteine through the conserved F or W. D genes are given only for firm matches. Not all rows give a size; the values are once, few, many and, for expanded clones, a class.

V gene,clone size,D gene,J gene,CDR3 protein,CDR3 DNA
TRBV19,once,.,TRBJ1-1,CASSLRGEGTEAFF,TGTGCCAGTAGTTTGAGGGGCGAAGGGACTGAAGCTTTCTTT
TRBV29-1,.,TRBD2,TRBJ2-7,CSATTSGSLYEQYF,TGCAGCGCTACGACTAGCGGGAGCCTCTATGAGCAGTACTTC
TRBV4-1,.,.,TRBJ1-5,CASSQPDGSHQPQHF,TGCGCCAGCAGCCAACCGGACGGTAGCCATCAGCCCCAGCATTTT
TRBV20-1,many,.,TRBJ2-1,CSARRFDSYNEQFF,TGCAGTGCTAGACGCTTTGACTCCTACAATGAGCAGTTCTTC
TRBV6-5,.,.,TRBJ1-1,CASSYRPGDIEAFF,TGTGCCAGCAGTTATCGGCCGGGGGACATTGAGGCTTTCTTT
TRBV7-3,few,.,TRBJ2-2,CASSAYLDGELFF,TGTGCCAGCAGCGCCTATTTGGACGGGGAGCTGTTTTTT
TRBV11-2,.,TRBD2,TRBJ2-1,CASSSYTSASYNEQFF,TGTGCCAGTAGCTCATATACTAGCGCGTCCTACAATGAGCAGTTCTTC
TRBV5-6,.,.,TRBJ2-1,CASSLVASMIVNEQFF,TGTGCAAGCAGCTTGGTTGCTAGCATGATCGTCAATGAGCAGTTCTTC
TRBV29-1,many,TRBD1,TRBJ2-7,CSVKQGVTYEQYF,TGCAGCGTTAAACAGGGGGTGACCTACGAGCAGTACTTC
TRBV28,.,.,TRBJ1-2,CASYGGLTLANYGYTF,TGTGCCAGCTACGGGGGGCTTACGTTAGCGAACTATGGCTACACCTTC
TRBV4-1,.,TRBD1,TRBJ1-2,CTSSPAGTGAYGYIF,TGCACCAGCAGTCCCGCCGGGACAGGGGCCTATGGCTACATCTTC
TRBV12-3/TRBV12-4,once,.,TRBJ2-6,CASCLDSGANVLTF,TGTGCCAGCTGTCTAGACTCTGGGGCCAACGTCCTGACTTTC
TRBV10-3,.,TRBD1,TRBJ2-7,CTISELPPRTGDGYGQYF,TGTACCATCAGTGAGTTGCCCCCCCGGACAGGGGATGGCTACGGGCAGTACTTC
TRBV5-5,many,.,TRBJ1-6,CASSLNAAPNSPLHF,TGTGCCAGCAGCTTGAATGCGGCGCCTAATTCACCCCTCCACTTT
TRBV6-1,.,TRBD1,TRBJ2-7,CASTEWTGTGLSEQCF,TGTGCCAGCACTGAATGGACCGGGACAGGGTTAAGCGAGCAGTGCTTC
TRBV6-6,many,.,TRBJ2-7,CASSLGRSYEQYF,TGTGCCAGCAGTTTGGGACGGTCCTACGAGCAGTACTTC
TRBV11-2,.,.,TRBJ2-1,CVSNLNVRGRSYEQFF,TGTGTCAGCAACCTCAATGTCAGGGGAAGGTCATATGAGCAGTTCTTC
TRBV6-2/TRBV6-3,.,.,TRBJ1-1,CASSGEGGDTEAFF,TGTGCCAGCAGTGGCGAGGGAGGCGACACTGAAGCTTTCTTT
TRBV20-1,many,.,TRBJ2-7,CSARGGGRGQTYEQYF,TGCAGTGCTAGGGGTGGAGGGCGGGGCCAGACCTACGAGCAGTACTTC
TRBV18,.,.,TRBJ1-6,CASSPRDSPNSPLHF,TGTGCCAGCTCACCCCGAGACAGTCCTAATTCACCCCTCCACTTT
TRBV12-3/TRBV12-4,.,.,TRBJ2-3,CATNRGTAGTDTQYF,TGTGCCACAAACCGAGGGACAGCGGGTACAGATACGCAGTATTTT
TRBV4-2,many,TRBD1,TRBJ2-2,CASSQAGTAITGELFF,TGTGCCAGCAGCCAGGCCGGGACAGCGATCACCGGGGAGCTGTTTTTT
TRBV13,.,.,TRBJ2-3,CASSFDSHTDTQYF,TGTGCCAGCAGCTTCGACAGCCACACAGATACGCAGTATTTT
TRBV4-1,few,TRBD1,TRBJ1-1,CASSQDEGADSEDFF,TGCGCCAGCAGCCAAGATGAGGGGGCAGACAGTGAAGATTTCTTT